Listed here are 26 T cell receptor beta chains from one sample, sequenced in a study of T cell changes during pregnancy in multiple sclerosis. This table comes from immunoSEQ multiplex PCR, and its TCRdb copy is limited to in-frame clones, with some not included. The data contain tens of thousands of clones, around 90% of them singletons. Sequencing was performed on peripheral blood, taken in the first trimester of pregnancy. The receptor set was obtained from a female donor in good health, enrolled as a control in a pregnancy study.

This rearrangement joins TRBV5-1 to TRBJ1-2, with D possibly being TRBD1 (5 bases). Germline-derived CDR1 and CDR2 are SGHRS and YFSETQ. V was shortened by 1 base and J by 7 bases, with 17 bases between the two germline ends. This CDR3 region has 15 residues. CDR3 DNA: TGCGCCAGCAGCTTGACGGGCGGGGGACCCTCTGGCTACACCTTC. This encodes CASSLTGGGPSGYTF.

This clone appeared a single time. This sequence joins TRBV2 and TRBJ1-2, with D possibly TRBD1 on 5 matching bases. CDR3 size: 13 residues. V was clipped by 8 bases and J by 8 bases, with 18 bases between them. Germline values: CDR1 SNHLY, CDR2 FYNNEI. The DNA for the CDR3 is TGTGCCAGCTCTTGGGGAGGGGTAGGAGGCTACACCTTC. Its translation is CASSWGGVGGYTF.

The J gene is TRBJ2-5, the V gene TRBV21-1; no DNA check was done on the table's D call, TRBD2. TRBV21-1 constitutes a pseudogene. This CDR3 has 20 amino acids. CDR3 sequence (DNA): TGTGCCAGCAGCGATCAAGGGCTCACTAGCGGGGGCCCGAAACGAGAGACCCAGTACTTC. This gives the protein CASSDQGLTSGGPKRETQYF.

The V and J genes are TRBV5-4 and TRBJ2-3, with TRBD2 as a possible D gene (7 bases). Germline loops: CDR1 SGHNT, CDR2 YYREEE (reference sequence). The CDR3 totals 14 residues. V shed 4 bases and J shed 3 bases, with 12 bases lying between them. The DNA for the CDR3 is TGTGCCAGCAGCCTGGGGGGGCTGACAGATACGCAGTATTTT. This codes for CASSLGGLTDTQYF.

The V call is TRBV6-4, the J call TRBJ2-7, with TRBD1 matching over 7 bases. Germline V gene lookup returns CDR1 MRHNA and CDR2 SNTAGT. V dropped 4 bases and J dropped 5; count of bases not matched to a gene: 8. This CDR3 is 14 amino acids long. Here the CDR3 reads CASSVVGGVDEQYF. In DNA form, the CDR3 reads TGTGCCAGCAGTGTGGTAGGGGGCGTCGACGAGCAGTACTTC.

The V gene is TRBV6-1, the J gene TRBJ2-7; no clear D gene. Germline CDR1 MNHNS, CDR2 SASEGT. Trimming left V 10 bases short and J 9 bases short, with 13 bases between. This CDR3 region has 10 residues. The CDR3 region is CATSIVAQYF. The CDR3 region has the DNA TGTGCCACCTCAATAGTAGCGCAGTACTTC.

The chain employs TRBV13 and TRBJ2-1; 12 bases map to TRBD2. Germline CDR1 reads PRHDT; CDR2 reads FYEKMQ (reference sequence). J was trimmed by 7 bases and V by 5 bases; bases with no gene match: 9. CDR3 length equals 16 residues. DNA for the CDR3: TGTGCCAGCAGCCCAACCCTCACTAGCGGGGGGAATGAGCAGTTCTTC. Protein sequence: CASSPTLTSGGNEQFF.

The rearrangement links TRBV7-2 to TRBJ1-3; D remains unclear. Germline V gives CDR1 SGHTA, CDR2 FQGNSA. The CDR3 has 15 residues. V was cut by 2 bases and J by 0 bases, with 8 bases left in between. CDR3 DNA sequence: TGTGCCAGCAGCTTAACCAGGATCTCTGGAAACACCATATATTTT. As protein: CASSLTRISGNTIYF.

The chain recombines TRBV7-9 with TRBJ1-5, with TRBD1 matching 7 bases. Germline V gene sequence: CDR1 SEHNR, CDR2 FQNEAQ (reference sequence). This CDR3 spans 13 amino acids. Germline trimming cut 5 bases from V and 2 bases from J; bases unmatched to any gene: 0. As DNA, the CDR3 is TGTGCCAGCAGCGGACAGGGCAATCAGCCCCAGCATTTT. Its protein is CASSGQGNQPQHF. Full variable domain (missing parts from reference TRBV7-9 and TRBJ1-5): DTGVSQNPRHKITKRGQNVTFRCDPISEHNRLYWYRQTLGQGPEFLTYFQNEAQLEKSRLLSDRFSAERPKGSFSTLEIQRTEQGDSAMYLCASSGQGNQPQHFGDGTRLSIL.

CDR3 in amino acids: CAISPGLAGVYYEQYF. The DNA for the CDR3 is TGTGCCATCAGCCCGGGACTAGCGGGAGTTTACTACGAGCAGTACTTC. This chain uses TRBV10-3 with TRBJ2-7, with 14 nucleotides matching TRBD2. Germline trimming cut 6 bases from V and 3 bases from J; bases unmatched to any gene: 7. CDR1 and CDR2 from the germline V gene are ENHRY and SYGVKD. The CDR3 totals 16 residues.

This rearrangement joins TRBV5-6 to TRBJ2-7; D is possibly TRBD1 (5 bases). This CDR3 comprises 14 residues. The ends were cut back, 2 bases at V and 3 bases at J, with 12 bases in the middle. Per the germline V gene, CDR1 is SGHDT and CDR2 is YYEEEE. The CDR3 DNA is TGTGCCAGCAGCTTCGGGTATAGGGGCTACGAGCAGTACTTC. Its translation: CASSFGYRGYEQYF. Full variable domain (missing parts from reference TRBV5-6 and TRBJ2-7): DAGVTQSPTHLIKTRGQQVTLRCSPKSGHDTVSWYQQALGQGPQFIFQYYEEEERQRGNFPDRFSGHQFPNYSSELNVNALLLGDSALYLCASSFGYRGYEQYFGPGTRLTVT.

This chain uses TRBV12-5 with TRBJ2-1, with 9 bases lining up with TRBD1. CDR3 length: 17 residues. Trimming at V came to 4 bases and at J to 1 base, leaving 8 bases not matched to a gene. Germline CDR1 is LGHNT and CDR2 is FRNRAP. The CDR3 is CASGWGGQGRSYNEQFF. CDR3 DNA sequence: TGTGCTAGTGGTTGGGGAGGACAGGGGCGTTCCTACAATGAGCAGTTCTTC.

This clone has only one observation. The chain uses TRBV30 and TRBJ2-7; D might be TRBD1 (5 bases). The V and J ends lost 4 bases and 3 bases respectively, with 19 bases between them. CDR1 is GTSNPN and CDR2 is SVGIG in the germline V gene (reference sequence). The CDR3 runs to 15 residues. CDR3 protein: CAWMGQAGPYYEQYF. CDR3 sequence (DNA): TGTGCCTGGATGGGGCAGGCAGGGCCTTACTACGAGCAGTACTTC. Full variable domain (remainder filled in from reference TRBV30 and TRBJ2-7): SQTIHQWPATLVQPVGSPLSLECTVEGTSNPNLYWYRQAAGRGLQLLFYSVGIGQISSEVPQNLSASRPQDRQFILSSKKLLLSDSGFYLCAWMGQAGPYYEQYFGPGTRLTVT.

The genes are TRBV5-1 and TRBJ2-5; 9 bases line up with TRBD1. The CDR3 totals 17 residues. V lost 3 bases and J lost 5; bases outside the gene matches: 14. Germline assignment: CDR1 SGHRS and CDR2 YFSETQ. The CDR3 here is CASSSRGDRAREETQYF. The CDR3 DNA follows: TGCGCCAGCAGCTCACGGGGGGACAGGGCGCGAGAGGAGACCCAGTACTTC.

The chain links TRBV7-8 to TRBJ1-6; the match to TRBD1 covers 8 bases. Germline trimming cut 4 bases from V and 7 bases from J; bases unmatched to any gene: 6. This CDR3 is 15 amino acids long. In germline, CDR1 is SGHVS, CDR2 FQNEAQ. CDR3 protein: CASSSRQGRNSPLHF. CDR3 bases: TGTGCCAGCAGCTCCCGACAGGGGAGAAATTCACCCCTCCACTTT.

The rearrangement joins TRBV5-6 to TRBJ1-6; D may be TRBD1 (5 bases). The CDR3 consists of 15 residues. Per the germline V gene, CDR1 is SGHDT and CDR2 is YYEEEE. Trimming removed 1 base at V and 10 bases at J, with 15 bases between. The CDR3 region has the DNA TGTGCCAGCAGCTTGAGGGGCTCAGGGCACTCACCCCTCCACTTT. It codes for CASSLRGSGHSPLHF.

This chain joins TRBV5-1 and TRBJ1-5; D is perhaps TRBD1 (6 bases). Between the trimmed V and J ends, which lost 0 bases and 5 bases, there was a span of 9 bases. The CDR3 is made up of 14 amino acids. Looked up from germline, CDR1 is SGHRS and CDR2 is YFSETQ. Here the CDR3 DNA reads TGCGCCAGCAGCTTGGGGACAGCCGATCAGCCCCAGCATTTT. Translation: CASSLGTADQPQHF.

The genes are TRBV6-5 and TRBJ1-2; perhaps TRBD1 as D (5 bases). The CDR3 length is 13 residues. Trimming pared 2 bases from V and 4 bases from J, leaving 8 bases between. Germline-derived CDR1 and CDR2 are MNHEY and SVGAGI. The CDR3 protein is CASSYRGGYGYTF. DNA of the CDR3: TGTGCCAGCAGTTACAGGGGTGGCTATGGCTACACCTTC.

The chain has TRBV7-9 and TRBJ1-2; 7 bases are shared with TRBD1. V was clipped by 3 bases and J by 4 bases; unmatched bases: 5. Germline CDR1 reads SEHNR; CDR2 reads FQNEAQ (reference sequence). The CDR3 sequence is 14 residues long. CDR3 sequence reads: CASSLAGTAYGYTF. Written as DNA, the CDR3 is TGTGCCAGCAGCTTGGCCGGGACAGCCTATGGCTACACCTTC. Filled out from reference TRBV7-9 and TRBJ1-2, the complete variable domain reads DTGVSQNPRHKITKRGQNVTFRCDPISEHNRLYWYRQTLGQGPEFLTYFQNEAQLEKSRLLSDRFSAERPKGSFSTLEIQRTEQGDSAMYLCASSLAGTAYGYTFGSGTRLTVV.

The genes are TRBV19 and TRBJ2-1; TRBD2 matches 16 bases. V shed 6 bases and J 14 bases; nucleotides not matched to a gene: 7. The CDR3 covers 14 residues. Per germline, CDR1 LNHDA and CDR2 SQIVND (reference sequence). DNA of the CDR3: TGTGCCAGTAGCGGGACTAGCGGGAGGGCCGGGAAGTTCTTC. It codes for CASSGTSGRAGKFF. Full variable domain (outside the CDR3, taken from reference TRBV19 and TRBJ2-1): DGGITQSPKYLFRKEGQNVTLSCEQNLNHDAMYWYRQDPGQGLRLIYYSQIVNDFQKGDIAEGYSVSREKKESFPLTVTSAQKNPTAFYLCASSGTSGRAGKFFGPGTRLTVL.

By share, this clone counts as medium-sized (0.01 to 0.1%). The chain links TRBV4-1 to TRBJ1-6; unclear D gene. Germline CDR1 reads MGHRA; CDR2 reads YSYEKL. CDR3 length: 16 residues. Trimming took 1 base from V and 6 from J, leaving 13 bases between them. The CDR3, as DNA: TGCGCCAGCAGCCAAGTCCGCGTCCGGGGTAATTCACCCCTCCACTTT. It specifies CASSQVRVRGNSPLHF.

The chain couples TRBV2 to TRBJ2-3; the D gene is possibly TRBD2 (6 bases). The V gene's germline CDR1 is SNHLY and CDR2 FYNNEI. With 6 bases removed from V and 0 bases from J, the gap between germline ends came to 7 bases. CDR3 size: 13 residues. The CDR3 region is CASRRGSTDTQYF. The CDR3 nucleotides read TGTGCCAGCAGGCGGGGCAGCACAGATACGCAGTATTTT. The entire variable domain, with the rest obtained from reference TRBV2 and TRBJ2-3, is as follows: EPEVTQTPSHQVTQMGQEVILRCVPISNHLYFYWYRQILGQKVEFLVSFYNNEISEKSEIFDDQFSVERPDGSNFTLKIRSTKLEDSAMYFCASRRGSTDTQYFGPGTRLTVL.

The gene calls are TRBV28 and TRBJ1-5; D unresolved. The V end lost 5 bases, the J end lost 4 bases, and 9 bases lay between the germline ends. CDR1 and CDR2 from the germline V gene are MDHEN and SYDVKM. CDR3 length: 13 amino acids. The CDR3 nucleotides read TGTGCCAGCAGTCCCCCTGTGAATCAGCCCCAGCATTTT. The encoded protein is CASSPPVNQPQHF.

The CDR3 reads CASSLIRGGNTEAFF. The CDR3 DNA sequence: TGTGCCAGCAGCCTGATTAGAGGGGGGAACACTGAAGCTTTCTTT. The chain combines TRBV7-9 with TRBJ1-1, with a weak D call TRBD1 (6 bases). The CDR3 contains 15 residues. The V and J ends lost 5 bases and 1 base respectively, with 14 bases between them. The germline gives CDR1 SEHNR, CDR2 FQNEAQ (reference sequence).

V and J are TRBV7-9 and TRBJ1-1; D may be TRBD1 (5 bases). V lost 2 bases and J lost 2, with 9 bases in between. The CDR3 runs to 14 residues. The V gene's germline CDR1 is SEHNR and CDR2 FQNEAQ (reference sequence). CDR3 protein: CASSLMTDNTEAFF. CDR3 sequence (DNA): TGTGCCAGCAGCTTAATGACAGATAACACTGAAGCTTTCTTT.

This chain connects TRBV29-1 to TRBJ1-2; TRBD1 aligns across 10 bases. This CDR3 spans 16 amino acids. J gave up 2 bases and V 6 bases, and 12 bases lay outside the gene matches. The V gene's germline CDR1 is SQVTM and CDR2 ANQGSEA. CDR3: CSVLVRDRGTNYGYTF. In DNA form, the CDR3 reads TGCAGCGTCCTCGTAAGGGACAGGGGTACAAACTATGGCTACACCTTC. Combining the CDR3 with reference TRBV29-1 and TRBJ1-2 gives the whole variable domain SAVISQKPSRDICQRGTSLTIQCQVDSQVTMMFWYRQQPGQSLTLIATANQGSEATYESGFVIDKFPISRPNLTFSTLTVSNMSPEDSSIYLCSVLVRDRGTNYGYTFGSGTRLTVV.